There are a few counts of the clone carrying this T cell receptor (beta chain). Its specificity is not known. These data originate in a study of vaccination effects on CD4 cells after COVID-19. Study-wide findings and caveats: Marked contraction was observed in infection-induced and vaccine-induced clones late after vaccination.

Sequenced by immunoSEQ multiplex PCR; TCRdb stores in-frame clones only, minus some. This sample has around 32,000 clones, with roughly two thirds found just once. Prior to sequencing, the ViraFEST assay stimulated PBMC with viral peptide pools, which expanded the antigen-specific CD4+ T cells. Cells that had been cultured for nine to eleven days were the source of isolated CD4+ T cells. All study participants received two doses of BNT162b2 or mRNA-1273 vaccine. PBMC were cultured at around 1.9 million per well with approximately 9 IU/ml IL-2 and 9 to 10 ug/ml peptides. The CDR3 is 11 amino acids. Trimming cost V 0 bases and J 7 bases, with 3 bases left between them. CDR1 and CDR2 from the germline V gene are MNHNY and SVGAGI (reference sequence).

Specimen: CD4+ T cells from PBMCs cultured with HCoV-229E spike peptides, collected after COVID-19 vaccination. The chain joins TRBV6-6 to TRBJ1-1; D call uncertain. This receptor was identified in a human donor who received a COVID-19 vaccine. CDR3 residues: CASSYSGEAFF. The CDR3 nucleotides read TGTGCCAGCAGTTACTCGGGTGAAGCTTTCTTT.